This TCR beta chain was captured by sequencing in a study of blood T cells in healthy people across ages. J gave up 3 bases and V 5 bases, and 6 bases lay outside the gene matches. There are 15 residues in the CDR3. Germline assignment: CDR1 DFQATT and CDR2 SNEGSKA (reference sequence). Primed by a sample-barcoded 5' primer and a J-beta primer mix, a second PCR proceeded for about 6 to 11 cycles. The yield of each sample was at least 3 million CDR3-containing paired-end reads. TCRdb processed the 5' RACE reads anew with MiXCR; each CDR3 protein has one entry. Of about 570,000 distinct CDR3 sequences listed, about 27% are singletons. This clonotype was counted between two and nine times. This sample was also put to use in a study of T cells of mothers and their children. That source notes: The study found slightly higher but non-significant overlap in related versus unrelated mother-child pairs.

The sequencing sample was made of blood. The chain employs TRBV20-1 and TRBJ2-1, with 11 bases identical to TRBD2. This clonotype was sampled from a boy between 2 and 15 years old in good health. DNA for the CDR3: TGCAGTGCTCATCTAGCGGGGGGAGTCTACAATGAGCAGTTCTTC. This encodes CSAHLAGGVYNEQFF.